The 26 T cell receptor beta chains presented below share a single source sample, sequenced in a study of blood T cell repertoires in COVID-19. Profiled with immunoSEQ multiplex PCR; TCRdb holds only in-frame clones, not every one. The top ten hold 20% to 30% of the sample, which has roughly 90,000 clones, roughly 83% seen once. Sequences were obtained from peripheral blood. These receptor sequences come from a human donor in a cohort sampled during active COVID-19.

The rearrangement joins TRBV2 to TRBJ2-3; no definite D call. V was clipped by 1 base and J by 9 bases, with 11 bases between them. Germline assignment: CDR1 SNHLY and CDR2 FYNNEI. CDR3 length: 13 amino acids. The CDR3 spells CASSEGATWTQYF. The CDR3 coding sequence is TGTGCCAGCAGTGAAGGGGCGACGTGGACGCAGTATTTT.

The V call is TRBV29-1, the J call TRBJ2-3; tentatively, D is TRBD2 (6 bases). CDR3 size: 12 residues. Trimming pared 6 bases from V and 6 bases from J, leaving 13 bases between. CDR1 is SQVTM and CDR2 is ANQGSEA in the germline V gene. CDR3 amino acids: CSVEGPLDTQYF. CDR3 in DNA: TGCAGCGTGGAGGGGCCTTTGGATACGCAGTATTTT.

The chain carries TRBV2 and TRBJ1-6, with a tentative D call TRBD1 (6 bases). The V end lost 6 bases, the J end lost 5 bases, and 11 bases lay between the germline ends. This CDR3 spans 14 amino acids. Germline V gives CDR1 SNHLY, CDR2 FYNNEI. The CDR3 here is CASRRTADNSPLHF. Written as DNA, the CDR3 is TGTGCCAGCAGGAGGACAGCGGATAATTCACCCCTCCACTTT. Variable domain in full (rest from reference TRBV2 and TRBJ1-6): EPEVTQTPSHQVTQMGQEVILRCVPISNHLYFYWYRQILGQKVEFLVSFYNNEISEKSEIFDDQFSVERPDGSNFTLKIRSTKLEDSAMYFCASRRTADNSPLHFGNGTRLTVT.

The genes are TRBV5-5 and TRBJ2-3; D may be TRBD2 (7 bases). The germline V and J ends were trimmed by 4 bases and 4 bases, with 13 bases remaining between them. The germline CDR1 and CDR2 sequences are SGHKS and YYEKEE (reference sequence). The CDR3 spans 14 residues. The CDR3 protein is CASSLKGGSDTQYF. The CDR3 DNA reads TGTGCCAGCAGCCTGAAGGGGGGGTCAGATACGCAGTATTTT.

The chain combines TRBV27 with TRBJ2-7; D might be TRBD2 (6 bases). Germline loops: CDR1 MNHEY, CDR2 SMNVEV (reference sequence). This CDR3 is 14 amino acids long. Trimming took off 5 bases at V and 2 bases at J, with 13 bases between the two ends. Written as DNA, the CDR3 is TGTGCCAGCAGTACGAGACTAGAACCCTACGAGCAGTACTTC. The encoded protein is CASSTRLEPYEQYF.

The V gene is TRBV7-8, the J gene TRBJ2-5; TRBD2 is a possible D gene (6 bases). V lost 3 bases and J lost 5, with 16 bases in between. The CDR3 has 15 residues. CDR1 is SGHVS, CDR2 FQNEAQ, per germline. The CDR3, as DNA: TGTGCCAGCAGCTTTTCCTATGAGGAGGGGGAGACCCAGTACTTC. The encoded protein is CASSFSYEEGETQYF.

This clone was seen more than once but under ten times. This chain joins TRBV4-3 and TRBJ2-7; 7 bases are a match to TRBD1. The CDR3 has 16 residues. J gave up 2 bases and V 0 bases, and 7 bases lay outside the gene matches. Germline V lookup: CDR1 LGHNA, CDR2 YSLEER. This CDR3 reads CASSQDTGVTAYEQYF. The DNA of the CDR3 is TGCGCCAGCAGCCAAGATACAGGGGTCACAGCCTACGAGCAGTACTTC.

This clone was seen just once. The V and J genes are TRBV11-2 and TRBJ1-5, with D tentatively TRBD1 (5 bases). There are 15 residues in the CDR3. Trimming stripped 3 bases from V and 0 bases from J, with 9 bases between. The germline V gene encodes CDR1 SGHAT and CDR2 FQNNGV. CDR3 in amino acids: CASSLEGNSNQPQHF. Written as DNA, the CDR3 is TGTGCCAGCAGCTTGGAGGGGAATAGCAATCAGCCCCAGCATTTT.

This clone was seen only once. V is TRBV7-9 and J is TRBJ2-2; TRBD1 is a possible D gene (6 bases). Germline values: CDR1 SEHNR, CDR2 FQNEAQ (reference sequence). V was cut by 3 bases and J by 1 base, with 15 bases left in between. The CDR3 is 17 amino acids. The CDR3 nucleotides are TGTGCCAGCAGCTTTCCGGGTAGGGGACAGAACACCGGGGAGCTGTTTTTT. Its translation: CASSFPGRGQNTGELFF.

The chain recombines TRBV20-1 with TRBJ2-1, with TRBD1 matching over 8 bases. The CDR3 is made up of 13 amino acids. CDR1 and CDR2 from the germline V gene are DFQATT and SNEGSKA (reference sequence). V shed 3 bases, J shed 7 bases, and the junction held 5 bases outside the gene matches. CDR3 protein: CSASPGGGNEQFF. The CDR3 bases are TGCAGTGCTAGTCCAGGGGGCGGGAATGAGCAGTTCTTC.

This chain links TRBV9 with TRBJ2-7, with 12 bases matching TRBD1. The CDR3 consists of 15 residues. V shed 4 bases, J shed 6 bases, and the junction held 8 bases outside the gene matches. Germline V gene sequence: CDR1 SGDLS, CDR2 YYNGEE. CDR3 nucleotide sequence: TGTGCCAGCAGCTCTTCTCCGGGACAGGGGGCCGAGCAGTACTTC. Amino acid sequence: CASSSSPGQGAEQYF.

The chain employs TRBV2 and TRBJ2-3; TRBD2 might be the D (5 bases). V was cut by 3 bases and J by 5 bases, with 15 bases left in between. CDR1 is SNHLY and CDR2 is FYNNEI in the germline V gene. The CDR3 is 15 residues long. Here the CDR3 reads CASSDTGFPEDTQYF. In nucleotides, the CDR3 is TGTGCCAGCAGTGATACGGGGTTCCCGGAAGATACGCAGTATTTT.

The chain recombines TRBV7-3 with TRBJ2-1; 8 nucleotides line up with TRBD2. The trim removed 4 bases at V and 10 bases at J, leaving 6 bases unmatched. Germline-derived CDR1 and CDR2 are SGHTA and FQGTGA. The CDR3 is 13 residues long. This CDR3 is CASSWGSGDEQFF. CDR3 coding DNA: TGTGCCAGCAGCTGGGGTAGCGGGGACGAGCAGTTCTTC.

The chain has TRBV7-6 and TRBJ2-7; D is perhaps TRBD2 (6 bases). There are 16 residues in the CDR3. The V and J ends lost 1 base and 0 bases respectively, with 13 bases between them. Per germline, CDR1 SGHVS and CDR2 FNYEAQ. The CDR3 bases are TGTGCCAGCAGCTTAGGAGCGGCGGGGAACTCCTACGAGCAGTACTTC. Translating it yields CASSLGAAGNSYEQYF.

This clone was detected only a few times. The J gene is TRBJ1-4, the V gene TRBV15; maybe TRBD1 (5 bases). V was cut by 1 base and J by 2 bases, with 14 bases left in between. There are 17 residues in the CDR3. The germline CDR1 and CDR2 sequences are LNHNV and YYDKDF (reference sequence). The CDR3 spells CATSRVGRGLTNEKLFF. The CDR3 coding sequence is TGTGCCACCAGCAGAGTCGGGAGGGGCTTGACTAATGAAAAACTGTTTTTT.

The chain recombines TRBV20-1 with TRBJ2-1, with 9 nucleotides matching TRBD2. This CDR3 is built from 15 residues. Germline V gives CDR1 DFQATT, CDR2 SNEGSKA (reference sequence). The trim removed 3 bases at V and 3 bases at J, leaving 6 bases unmatched. This CDR3 reads CSASPSGRIYNEQFF. CDR3 DNA sequence: TGCAGTGCTAGTCCAAGCGGGAGGATCTACAATGAGCAGTTCTTC.

The rearrangement joins TRBV6-5 to TRBJ2-1; D perhaps matches TRBD2 (7 bases). The CDR3 spans 15 residues. CDR1 and CDR2 (germline): MNHEY, SVGAGI. V was cut by 7 bases and J by 5 bases, with 18 bases left in between. The CDR3 reads CASIGRGRADNEQFF. CDR3 in DNA: TGTGCCAGCATTGGAAGGGGGAGGGCTGACAATGAGCAGTTCTTC.

The CDR3 bases are TGTGCAAGTCGCCCTCCCAAGACAGGTAGCTCCTACAATGAGCAGTTCTTC. Translation gives CASRPPKTGSSYNEQFF. The J gene is TRBJ2-1, the V gene TRBV12-2; TRBD1, the table's D call, lacks a check against the DNA. TRBV12-2 is tagged as a pseudogene. This CDR3 is built from 17 residues.

This chain links TRBV27 with TRBJ2-3, with 10 bases that match TRBD1. The V gene's germline CDR1 is MNHEY and CDR2 SMNVEV (reference sequence). This CDR3 is built from 14 residues. J gave up 6 bases and V 4 bases, and 4 bases lay outside the gene matches. The CDR3 DNA reads TGTGCCAGCAGTTGGACAGGGGGTAGGGATACGCAGTATTTT. Translating gives CASSWTGGRDTQYF.

This clone was recorded only once. The chain is built from TRBV19 and TRBJ1-5, with 7 positions matching TRBD1. CDR3 length equals 15 residues. V was clipped by 5 bases and J by 1 base; unmatched bases: 5. CDR1 and CDR2 from the germline V gene are LNHDA and SQIVND (reference sequence). The CDR3 sequence: CASSRQGRSNQPQHF. DNA of the CDR3: TGTGCCAGTAGTCGACAGGGTCGGAGCAATCAGCCCCAGCATTTT.

The chain couples TRBV3-1 (or the pseudogene TRBV3-2) to TRBJ2-7; 11 positions match TRBD2. V lost 9 bases to trimming and J lost 11 bases; unmatched junction nucleotides: 9. From germline, CDR1 is LGHDT and CDR2 YNNKEL (reference sequence). CDR3 length: 12 amino acids. This chain's CDR3 is CASQLAGGLKYF. CDR3 sequence (DNA): TGTGCCAGTCAGCTAGCGGGGGGCCTCAAGTACTTC.

The chain couples TRBV11-2 to TRBJ2-2; a possible D gene is TRBD2 (6 bases). Germline CDR1 SGHAT, CDR2 FQNNGV. Deletions cut 0 bases from V and 7 bases from J, with 12 bases between. This CDR3 contains 15 residues. CDR3 nucleotide sequence: TGTGCCAGCAGCTTAGAGGCTAGCGTAATCGGGGAGCTGTTTTTT. It encodes CASSLEASVIGELFF. The variable domain in full, with the rest retrieved from reference TRBV11-2 and TRBJ2-2, is EAGVAQSPRYKIIEKRQSVAFWCNPISGHATLYWYQQILGQGPKLLIQFQNNGVVDDSQLPKDRFSAERLKGVDSTLKIQPAKLEDSAVYLCASSLEASVIGELFFGEGSRLTVL.

This chain uses TRBV7-2 with TRBJ2-7; the match to TRBD2 covers 12 bases. Per germline, CDR1 SGHTA and CDR2 FQGNSA. The CDR3 consists of 15 residues. V lost 1 base and J lost 6; bases outside the gene matches: 4. CDR3: CASSLETSGRLEQYF. Written as DNA, the CDR3 is TGTGCCAGCAGCTTAGAGACTAGCGGGAGACTCGAGCAGTACTTC.

The chain uses TRBV7-6 and TRBJ1-6; 7 bases are shared with TRBD1. The CDR3 runs 17 residues. Germline loops: CDR1 SGHVS, CDR2 FNYEAQ. V gave up 2 bases and J gave up 6 bases; unmatched junction bases: 10. CDR3 residues: CASSLYEGTDFNSPLHF. The CDR3 DNA is TGTGCCAGCAGCTTATACGAGGGGACAGACTTTAATTCACCCCTCCACTTT. Combining the CDR3 with reference TRBV7-6 and TRBJ1-6 gives the whole variable domain GAGVSQSPRYKVTKRGQDVALRCDPISGHVSLYWYRQALGQGPEFLTYFNYEAQQDKSGLPNDRFSAERPEGSISTLTIQRTEQRDSAMYRCASSLYEGTDFNSPLHFGNGTRLTVT.

This clone has a handful of counts. This rearrangement joins TRBV7-9 to TRBJ1-2; D is possibly TRBD1 (6 bases). In germline, CDR1 is SEHNR, CDR2 FQNEAQ (reference sequence). The CDR3 is made up of 13 amino acids. V lost 5 bases and J 4 bases, leaving 11 bases between the germline ends. For the CDR3, the DNA is TGTGCCAGCAGCACGGGACACCTCTATGGCTACACCTTC. This sequence encodes CASSTGHLYGYTF.

This rearrangement joins TRBV7-9 to TRBJ2-7; TRBD2 agrees at 8 bases. J lost 5 bases, V lost 4 bases, and 4 bases had no gene match. The CDR3 covers 13 residues. CDR1 and CDR2 (germline): SEHNR, FQNEAQ (reference sequence). For the CDR3, the DNA is TGTGCCAGCAGCTCCGGGACTAGTAACGAGCAGTACTTC. As protein: CASSSGTSNEQYF.